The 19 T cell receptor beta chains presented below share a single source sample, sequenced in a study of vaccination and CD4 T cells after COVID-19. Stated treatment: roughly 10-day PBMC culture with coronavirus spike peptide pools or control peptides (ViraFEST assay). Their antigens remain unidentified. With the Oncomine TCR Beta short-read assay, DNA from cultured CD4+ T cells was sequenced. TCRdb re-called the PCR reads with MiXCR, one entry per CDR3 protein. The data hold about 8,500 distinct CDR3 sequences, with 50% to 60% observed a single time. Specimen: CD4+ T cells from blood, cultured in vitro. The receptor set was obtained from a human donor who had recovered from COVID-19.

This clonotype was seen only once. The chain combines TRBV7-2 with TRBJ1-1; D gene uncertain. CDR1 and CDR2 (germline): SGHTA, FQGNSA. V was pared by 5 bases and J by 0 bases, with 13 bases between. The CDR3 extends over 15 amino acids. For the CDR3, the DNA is TGTGCCAGCAGCCTAGACGGTCTAATGAACACTGAAGCTTTCTTT. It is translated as CASSLDGLMNTEAFF. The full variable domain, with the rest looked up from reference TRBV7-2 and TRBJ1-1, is GAGVSQSPSNKVTEKGKDVELRCDPISGHTALYWYRQSLGQGLEFLIYFQGNSAPDKSGLPSDRFSAERTGGSVSTLTIQRTQQEDSAVYLCASSLDGLMNTEAFFGQGTRLTVV.

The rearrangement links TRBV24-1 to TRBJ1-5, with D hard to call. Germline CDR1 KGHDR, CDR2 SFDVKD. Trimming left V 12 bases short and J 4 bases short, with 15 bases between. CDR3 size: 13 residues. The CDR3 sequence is CAVQTQANQPQHF. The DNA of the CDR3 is TGTGCCGTTCAAACGCAGGCTAATCAGCCCCAGCATTTT.

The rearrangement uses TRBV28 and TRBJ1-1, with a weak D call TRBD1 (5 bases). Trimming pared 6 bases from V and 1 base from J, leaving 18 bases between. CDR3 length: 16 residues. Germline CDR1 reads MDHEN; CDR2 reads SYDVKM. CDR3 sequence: CASSQWGVGQNTEAFF. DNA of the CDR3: TGTGCCAGCAGCCAATGGGGGGTGGGGCAGAACACTGAAGCTTTCTTT.

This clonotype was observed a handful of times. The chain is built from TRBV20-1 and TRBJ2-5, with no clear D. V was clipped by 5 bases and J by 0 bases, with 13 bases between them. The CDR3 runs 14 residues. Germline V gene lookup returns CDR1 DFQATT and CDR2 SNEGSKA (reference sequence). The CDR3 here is CSAPLRTYQETQYF. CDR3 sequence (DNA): TGCAGTGCTCCCCTTCGAACTTACCAAGAGACCCAGTACTTC.

CDR3 residues: CASSHLGQGGNEQYF. The CDR3 DNA is TGCGCCAGCAGCCACCTAGGACAGGGGGGGAACGAGCAGTACTTC. The J gene is TRBJ2-7, the V gene TRBV4-1; 10 nucleotides agree with TRBD1. Germline lookup yields CDR1 MGHRA and CDR2 YSYEKL. The CDR3 sequence is 15 residues long. With V trimmed by 3 bases and J by 5 bases, 7 bases remained unmatched.

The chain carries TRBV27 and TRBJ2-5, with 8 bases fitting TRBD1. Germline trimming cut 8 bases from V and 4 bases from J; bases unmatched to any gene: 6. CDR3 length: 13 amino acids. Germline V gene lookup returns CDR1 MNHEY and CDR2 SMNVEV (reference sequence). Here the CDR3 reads CASGRTGGETQYF. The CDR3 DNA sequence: TGTGCCAGCGGGCGCACAGGGGGAGAGACCCAGTACTTC.

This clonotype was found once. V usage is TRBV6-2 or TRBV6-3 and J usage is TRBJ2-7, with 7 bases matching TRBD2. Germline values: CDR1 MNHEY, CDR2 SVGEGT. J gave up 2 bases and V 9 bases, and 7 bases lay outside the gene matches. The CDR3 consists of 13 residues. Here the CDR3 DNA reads TGTGCCAGTTTGGCTAGCGGAACCTACGAGCAGTACTTC. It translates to CASLASGTYEQYF.

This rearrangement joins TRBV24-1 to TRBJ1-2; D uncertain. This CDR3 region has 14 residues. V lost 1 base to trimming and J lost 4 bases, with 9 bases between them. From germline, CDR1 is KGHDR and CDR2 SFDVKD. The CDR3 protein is CATSDFGQTYGYTF. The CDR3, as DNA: TGTGCCACCAGTGATTTTGGGCAGACCTATGGCTACACCTTC.

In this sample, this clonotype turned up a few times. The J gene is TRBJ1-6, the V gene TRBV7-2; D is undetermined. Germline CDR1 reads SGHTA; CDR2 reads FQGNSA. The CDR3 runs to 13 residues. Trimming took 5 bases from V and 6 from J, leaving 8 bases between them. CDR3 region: CASSTWPNSPLHF. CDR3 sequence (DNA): TGTGCCAGCAGCACATGGCCTAATTCACCCCTCCACTTT.

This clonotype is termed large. The CDR3 sequence: CASSFGLNYEQYF. Here the CDR3 DNA reads TGTGCCAGCAGCTTCGGACTGAACTACGAGCAGTACTTC. This chain uses TRBV7-2 with TRBJ2-7, with a tentative D call TRBD2 (5 bases). This CDR3 comprises 13 residues. Germline CDR1 SGHTA, CDR2 FQGNSA. The V end lost 3 bases, the J end lost 3 bases, and 9 bases lay between the germline ends.

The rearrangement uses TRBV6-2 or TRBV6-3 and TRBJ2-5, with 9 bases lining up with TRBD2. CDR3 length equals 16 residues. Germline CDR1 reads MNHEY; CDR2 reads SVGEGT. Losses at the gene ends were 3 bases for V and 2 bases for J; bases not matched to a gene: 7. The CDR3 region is CASSYSGSGGQETQYF. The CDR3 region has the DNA TGTGCCAGCAGTTATAGCGGGAGTGGGGGGCAAGAGACCCAGTACTTC.

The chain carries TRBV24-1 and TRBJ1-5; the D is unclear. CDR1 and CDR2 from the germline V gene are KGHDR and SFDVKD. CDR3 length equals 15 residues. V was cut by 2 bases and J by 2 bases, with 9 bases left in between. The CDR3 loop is CATSDSLRGNQPQHF. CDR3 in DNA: TGTGCCACCAGTGATTCCCTTCGTGGCAATCAGCCCCAGCATTTT.

The CDR3 nucleotides are TGCAGTGCTAGTCACAGGAATGGCTACACCTTC. Its translation: CSASHRNGYTF. The chain carries TRBV20-1 and TRBJ1-2; a weak D match, TRBD1 (5 bases). V was trimmed by 3 bases and J by 6 bases, leaving 8 bases between them. There are 11 residues in the CDR3. Germline V CDR1 and CDR2: DFQATT, SNEGSKA (reference sequence).

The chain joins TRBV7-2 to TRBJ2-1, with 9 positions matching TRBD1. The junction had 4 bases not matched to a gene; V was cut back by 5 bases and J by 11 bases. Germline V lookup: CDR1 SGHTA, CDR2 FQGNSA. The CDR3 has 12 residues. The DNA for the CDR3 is TGTGCCAGCAGCCTCGGACAGGGGAAGCAGTTCTTC. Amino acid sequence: CASSLGQGKQFF.

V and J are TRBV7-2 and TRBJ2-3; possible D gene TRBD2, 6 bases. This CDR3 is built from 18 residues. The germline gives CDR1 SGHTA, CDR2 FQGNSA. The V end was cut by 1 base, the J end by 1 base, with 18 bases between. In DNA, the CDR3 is TGTGCCAGCAGCTTAGAGGCGGGACTGGGCTACGGCACAGATACGCAGTATTTT. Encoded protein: CASSLEAGLGYGTDTQYF. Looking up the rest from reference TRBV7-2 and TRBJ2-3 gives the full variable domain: GAGVSQSPSNKVTEKGKDVELRCDPISGHTALYWYRQSLGQGLEFLIYFQGNSAPDKSGLPSDRFSAERTGGSVSTLTIQRTQQEDSAVYLCASSLEAGLGYGTDTQYFGPGTRLTVL.

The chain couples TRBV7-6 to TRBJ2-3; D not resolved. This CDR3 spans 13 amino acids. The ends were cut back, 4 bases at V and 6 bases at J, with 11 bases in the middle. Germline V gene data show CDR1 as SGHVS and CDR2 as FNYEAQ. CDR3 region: CASSSGPSDTQYF. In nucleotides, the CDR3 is TGTGCCAGCAGCTCCGGACCTTCGGATACGCAGTATTTT.

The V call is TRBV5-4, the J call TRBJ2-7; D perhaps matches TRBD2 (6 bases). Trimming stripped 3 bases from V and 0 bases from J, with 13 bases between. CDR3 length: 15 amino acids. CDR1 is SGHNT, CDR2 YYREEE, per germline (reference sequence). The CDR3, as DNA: TGTGCCAGCAGCTCTAGTGGGAGGTCCTCCTACGAGCAGTACTTC. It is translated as CASSSSGRSSYEQYF. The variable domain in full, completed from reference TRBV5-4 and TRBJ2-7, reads ETGVTQSPTHLIKTRGQQVTLRCSSQSGHNTVSWYQQALGQGPQFIFQYYREEENGRGNFPPRFSGLQFPNYSSELNVNALELDDSALYLCASSSSGRSSYEQYFGPGTRLTVT.

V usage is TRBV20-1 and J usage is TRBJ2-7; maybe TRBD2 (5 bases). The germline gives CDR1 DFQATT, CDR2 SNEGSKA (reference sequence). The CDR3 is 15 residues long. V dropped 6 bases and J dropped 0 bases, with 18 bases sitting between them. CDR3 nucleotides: TGCAGTGCCCAATCAAGGACTTATAGCTCCTACGAGCAGTACTTC. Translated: CSAQSRTYSSYEQYF.

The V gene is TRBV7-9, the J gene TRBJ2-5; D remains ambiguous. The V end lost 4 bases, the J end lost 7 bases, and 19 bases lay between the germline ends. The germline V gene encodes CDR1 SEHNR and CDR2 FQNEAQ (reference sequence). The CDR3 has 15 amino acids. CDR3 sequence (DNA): TGTGCCAGCAGCTCTACTACCCCGTCTAGTGGGACCCAGTACTTC. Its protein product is CASSSTTPSSGTQYF.